This TCR beta chain originates from a study of T cells after yellow fever vaccination (dated by TCRdb to 2018 to 2020). With regard to the full study: The SMART-Seq v4 Ultra Low Input RNA kit was used to prepare libraries from fractions with low cell numbers. Blood samples were taken at several timepoints before and after primary and secondary immunization, and bulk PBMC replicates and cell subsets were isolated. Two healthy male donors, one aged 18 to 30 and one aged 30 to 39 years, were included in the cohort. To follow T-cell clones before and after both primary and booster YFV17D yellow fever vaccination, bulk TCR alpha and beta repertoires underwent longitudinal sequencing.

Sequencer: Illumina NovaSeq 6000. TCR cDNA was synthesized by 5'RACE template switching, which introduced a universal primer site and unique molecular identifiers. Priming for cDNA synthesis came from both the TCR alpha and TCR beta constant segments. Libraries were amplified in two PCR steps, with sample barcodes and sequencing adapters added in the second step. Libraries were sequenced on Illumina HiSeq 2500 (2x100 bp) or NovaSeq (2x150 bp). In the source study's methods: MIGEC handled demultiplexing of reads and collapsing into UMI consensus sequences, while MiXCR performed V(D)J alignment. Vaccine-responding clonotypes were defined with edgeR using replicate PBMC samples, requiring FDR below 0.01 and a log2 fold change above 5 up to day 15. Each bulk clonotype was labeled CD4 or CD8 based on which sequenced repertoire, CD4 or CD8, contained the clonotype at higher abundance. TCRdb passed the public sequencing reads through fastp at Q25 and MiXCR, retaining productive beta sequences. Every CDR3 protein is listed once, alongside the most common genes and DNA of its rows. The V and J calls and clone size come from TCRdb's table, not from the authors' own analysis. The sample table lists a few hundred thousand distinct CDR3 sequences, over 3.5% of them with a count of one. In total, the top ten clones hold approximately 19% of the sample.

CDR3 length: 13 amino acids, cysteine to phenylalanine. Only the CDR3 portion is preserved as DNA: 39 bases, with reading frame beginning at the first base. CDR1 SSHAT and CDR2 FNYEAQ are derived from the germline V gene (reference sequence). Study-level results and caveats: A small share of clonotypes was detected in both CD4 and CD8 compartments, with the overlap likely arising from convergent recombination. Because only a couple of donors were included in the study, the extent to which the findings can be generalized is limited. Compared with the primary T-cell response, the secondary T-cell response was faster but weaker, reaching its peak on day 5 rather than on day 15. FACS-sorted repertoires could contain abundant contaminating clonotypes from the bulk population, so computational filtering was required. Most clones expanded after primary vaccination (96% of CD4 and roughly 88% of CD8) were re-detected after the booster, suggesting that broad memory maintenance occurred.

On this clonotype itself: The antigen it binds to is not known. At one end the junction does not follow the germline gene, possibly because of a read error.

The treatment or condition label on this specimen signifies: live attenuated yellow fever vaccine strain. At each blood-draw timepoint, two biological replicates of bulk PBMCs were obtained. A standard Ficoll-Paque protocol was used to isolate PBMCs from peripheral blood. TriZol was used to extract RNA from bulk PBMCs, CD4 and CD8 fractions, and dextramer-positive and dextramer-negative fractions. The sequence derives from a man aged 18-30 years who received the YFV17D yellow fever vaccine. The rearrangement combines TRBV7-7 with TRBJ1-1; no D gene can be assigned with confidence. The material was PBMCs, obtained 15 days after the yellow fever booster vaccination. CDR3 sequence: CASRLAGNTEAFF. The nucleotide sequence is TGTGCCAGCAGATTAGCAGGGAACACTGAAGCTTTCTTT. When the CDR3 is completed using the reference TRBV7-7 and TRBJ1-1 genes on either side, the full variable domain is GAGVSQSPRYKVTKRGQDVTLRCDPISSHATLYWYQQALGQGPEFLTYFNYEAQPDKSGLPSDRFSAERPEGSISTLTIQRTEQRDSAMYRCASRLAGNTEAFFGQGTRLTVV.